This T cell receptor beta chain was identified during a study of blood T cell repertoires in COVID-19. Study information: In each case, the material was cDNA or gDNA derived from T cells, B-cell-depleted T cells, or PBMCs.

After removal of 4 bases from V and 5 bases from J, the junction contained 7 bases not matched to a gene. Germline CDR1 is MRHNA and CDR2 is SNTAGT. CDR3 length equals 15 residues. Participants were placed into cohorts based on the clinical history they reported. Authors' data handling: The assay estimated nucleated cells by amplifying reference gene primers. Clones were read by immunoSEQ multiplex PCR, and TCRdb kept only the in-frame ones, dropping some. That table is the source of V, J and clone size, and D and trimming were worked out from the DNA. The sample lists about 210,000 clones, roughly 87% seen once, with 10% in the top ten.

V gene TRBV6-4 combines with J gene TRBJ1-1, with 10 bases identical to TRBD1. Sample: PBMCs or T cells enriched from blood (not recorded which). The clonotype was recovered from a man between 18 and 29 years old with acute COVID-19. The DNA of the CDR3 is TGTGCCAGCAGTGGACGGGACAGGGGTCGGACTGAAGCTTTCTTT. Protein product: CASSGRDRGRTEAFF.